The sequence of this T cell receptor (beta chain) was determined in a study of STAT5B mutations in CD4+ large granular lymphocyte leukemia. Profiled with immunoSEQ multiplex PCR; TCRdb holds only in-frame clones, not every one. The table shows about 35,000 clones, with roughly 82% occurring only once. The V and J ends lost 2 bases and 4 bases respectively, with 9 bases between them. Per the germline V gene, CDR1 is GTSNPN and CDR2 is SVGIG (reference sequence). The CDR3 covers 13 residues. General study points: Top patient clones used TRBV06 genes more often: 8/27 versus 2/35 in controls.

This clone occurred once. As yet, its antigen is unknown. Sequencing was done on a sample of CD4+ T cells from blood buffy coats. The sequence came from a human donor in good health. The chain employs TRBV30 and TRBJ1-5; unclear D gene. CDR3 in amino acids: CAWSRGSNQPQHF. The CDR3, as DNA: TGTGCCTGGAGTCGAGGGTCGAATCAGCCCCAGCATTTT.